This T cell receptor (beta chain) was obtained from a study of T cell repertoires in cytomegalovirus infection. For the study at large: Based on public TCR beta signatures, there were indications of CMV infection and of a matching HLA type. Study-wide points: CMV carriers having the relevant HLA were flagged by cumulative public TCR beta family frequency. Predominance within the ex vivo response was attributable to HLA-C-restricted CMV-specific TCR beta clonotypes.

This clonotype was observed at least ten times. What it recognizes is unknown. TCRdb re-derived calls from the reads in MiXCR, one entry per CDR3 protein. The table has roughly 230,000 distinct CDR3 sequences, under 25% seen once; the top ten hold around a sixth. This sequence was found in a human donor in good health (CMV status not recorded). Some clones in this sample may be carry-over from other donors' samples. Sequencing input: CD8+ T cells from PBMCs.

The CDR3 loop reads CASSLDGGQPQHF. The CDR3, as DNA: TGTGCCAGCAGCTTAGACGGGGGTCAGCCCCAGCATTTT. The chain links TRBV7-2 to TRBJ1-5; a weak D match, TRBD1 (5 bases). This CDR3 is 13 amino acids long. V was pared by 1 base and J by 6 bases, with 7 bases between. Germline CDR1 reads SGHTA; CDR2 reads FQGNSA.